The 21 T cell receptor beta chains presented below share a single source sample, sequenced in a study of siplizumab effects on memory and regulatory T cells. Method: immunoSEQ multiplex PCR; TCRdb's copy keeps in-frame clones and lacks some. The table shows around 100,000 clones, with around 90% occurring only once. The sequencing input was CD4+ T cells sorted from blood. Every receptor here comes from a human donor in good health.

This clone was detected only once. The J gene is TRBJ1-5, the V gene TRBV28; possibly TRBD1 for D (5 bases). Germline V gene lookup returns CDR1 MDHEN and CDR2 SYDVKM. The CDR3 has 14 amino acids. Trimming shortened V by 6 bases and J by 0 bases, and 9 bases separated the two germline ends. CDR3 DNA: TGTGCCAGCAGGGGGGAGGGTAGCAATCAGCCCCAGCATTTT. Residues: CASRGEGSNQPQHF.

V is TRBV6-1 and J is TRBJ2-1; TRBD2 is a possible D gene (6 bases). Germline V gene data show CDR1 as MNHNS and CDR2 as SASEGT. V lost 8 bases to trimming and J lost 1 base, with 15 bases between them. CDR3 length: 15 amino acids. CDR3 in amino acids: CASEQRASSYNEQFF. CDR3 nucleotide sequence: TGTGCCAGCGAACAGCGGGCCAGTTCCTACAATGAGCAGTTCTTC.

The gene calls are TRBV10-3 and TRBJ2-7; TRBD1 matches at 7 bases. J lost 2 bases, V lost 2 bases, and 6 bases had no gene match. Germline V gene sequence: CDR1 ENHRY, CDR2 SYGVKD. This CDR3 has 15 residues. CDR3 sequence reads: CAISETTGDPYEQYF. CDR3 DNA sequence: TGTGCCATCAGTGAGACTACAGGGGATCCCTACGAGCAGTACTTC.

The V and J genes are TRBV7-9 and TRBJ1-1, with D unresolved. V lost 3 bases, J lost 4 bases, and 6 bases lay in between. This CDR3 has 12 amino acids. The germline CDR1 and CDR2 sequences are SEHNR and FQNEAQ (reference sequence). Here the CDR3 reads CASSLSSTEAFF. The CDR3 nucleotides read TGTGCCAGCAGCTTGTCAAGCACTGAAGCTTTCTTT.

V and J are TRBV6-5 and TRBJ1-1; D possibly corresponds to TRBD1 (6 bases). This CDR3 contains 13 residues. Per the germline V gene, CDR1 is MNHEY and CDR2 is SVGAGI. Between the trimmed V and J ends, which lost 6 bases and 4 bases, there was a span of 12 bases. Written as DNA, the CDR3 is TGTGCCAGCAGCCTACAGGGAACCACTGAAGCTTTCTTT. Its protein product is CASSLQGTTEAFF.

The CDR3 loop is CASRRDFPDYEQYF. CDR3 DNA: TGTGCCAGCAGAAGGGACTTCCCGGATTACGAGCAGTACTTC. The J gene is TRBJ2-7, the V gene TRBV25-1; D possibly corresponds to TRBD2 (6 bases). The germline V gene encodes CDR1 MGHDK and CDR2 SYGVNS. The V gene lost 6 bases and the J gene lost 4 bases, with 16 bases spanning the gap. CDR3 length: 14 residues.

The V and J genes are TRBV6-5 and TRBJ2-3, with D uncertain. Trimming shortened V by 5 bases and J by 6 bases, and 12 bases separated the two germline ends. This CDR3 comprises 13 residues. CDR1 MNHEY and CDR2 SVGAGI come from the germline V gene. Here the CDR3 reads CASSQRRTDTQYF. The CDR3 nucleotides are TGTGCCAGCAGTCAACGACGGACCGATACGCAGTATTTT.

The V gene is TRBV9, the J gene TRBJ2-2, with 9 bases aligning to TRBD2. Germline CDR1 reads SGDLS; CDR2 reads YYNGEE. The CDR3 has 15 residues. Trimming at V came to 3 bases and at J to 4 bases, leaving 4 bases not matched to a gene. The CDR3 region has the DNA TGTGCCAGCAGCGCCCAAGCGGGGGGCACCGGGGAGCTGTTTTTT. Translation gives CASSAQAGGTGELFF.

This chain uses TRBV4-2 with TRBJ1-2, with TRBD1 matching 10 bases. This CDR3 comprises 15 residues. Germline CDR1 LGHNA, CDR2 YNFKEQ. The trim removed 0 bases at V and 8 bases at J, leaving 6 bases unmatched. The CDR3 is CASSQDGGTGDGYTF. CDR3 nucleotide sequence: TGTGCCAGCAGCCAAGATGGGGGGACAGGGGACGGCTACACCTTC.

The rearrangement uses TRBV7-9 and TRBJ2-5; D uncertain. V lost 1 base and J 2 bases, leaving 8 bases between the germline ends. Per the germline V gene, CDR1 is SEHNR and CDR2 is FQNEAQ (reference sequence). CDR3 length equals 14 residues. The CDR3 sequence: CASSLGNQQETQYF. DNA for the CDR3: TGTGCCAGCAGCTTAGGGAATCAACAAGAGACCCAGTACTTC.

The rearrangement uses TRBV11-2 and TRBJ1-2, with D hard to call. The CDR3 is made up of 16 amino acids. Germline CDR1 is SGHAT and CDR2 is FQNNGV. V lost 5 bases to trimming and J lost 2 bases, with 18 bases between them. CDR3 residues: CASSENILAGNYGYTF. CDR3 sequence (DNA): TGTGCCAGCAGCGAAAATATTCTGGCGGGGAACTATGGCTACACCTTC.

The V call is TRBV10-3, the J call TRBJ1-1, with 9 nucleotides matching TRBD1. Germline CDR1 reads ENHRY; CDR2 reads SYGVKD. The CDR3 totals 13 residues. Trimming at V came to 7 bases and at J to 1 base, leaving 1 base not matched to a gene. This chain's CDR3 is CAIMGQGNTEAFF. The CDR3 DNA reads as TGTGCCATCATGGGACAGGGGAACACTGAAGCTTTCTTT.

The chain is built from TRBV21-1 and TRBJ2-7; the table calls TRBD1, which could not be checked here. TRBV21-1 is given as a pseudogene. The CDR3 runs 13 residues. CDR3 DNA sequence: TGTGCCAGCAGCAGAGGGACAGACTACGAGCAGTACTTC. Residues: CASSRGTDYEQYF.

The chain links TRBV15 to TRBJ1-2; D is uncertain. Trimming pared 0 bases from V and 8 bases from J, leaving 7 bases between. This CDR3 has 12 residues. Germline V gene sequence: CDR1 LNHNV, CDR2 YYDKDF (reference sequence). The CDR3 region is CATSRDDSGYTF. The DNA of the CDR3 is TGTGCCACCAGCAGAGATGATAGCGGCTACACCTTC.

The chain links TRBV19 to TRBJ1-4, with D perhaps TRBD1 (5 bases). V lost 3 bases, J lost 6 bases, and 11 bases lay in between. Germline CDR1 LNHDA, CDR2 SQIVND (reference sequence). This CDR3 is 14 amino acids long. CDR3 amino acids: CASSMPGKDEKLFF. DNA for the CDR3: TGTGCCAGTAGTATGCCAGGGAAGGATGAAAAACTGTTTTTT.

The chain combines TRBV18 with TRBJ1-3; 7 bases are shared with TRBD1. Germline V lookup: CDR1 KGHSH, CDR2 LQKENI. The CDR3 totals 16 residues. Trimming took 5 bases from V and 0 from J; bases not matched to a gene: 7. CDR3 sequence: CASSGGTVPSGNTIYF. The CDR3 bases are TGTGCCAGCTCAGGAGGGACAGTTCCCTCTGGAAACACCATATATTTT.

The gene calls are TRBV9 and TRBJ1-2; 7 bases match TRBD1. From germline, CDR1 is SGDLS and CDR2 YYNGEE. The CDR3 length is 14 residues. Losses at the gene ends were 4 bases for V and 5 bases for J; bases not matched to a gene: 8. The CDR3: CASSLRGEMYGYTF. The CDR3 nucleotides read TGTGCCAGCAGCCTCAGGGGGGAGATGTATGGCTACACCTTC.

This clone occurred once. The rearrangement joins TRBV20-1 to TRBJ2-2, with D perhaps being TRBD1 or TRBD2 (5 bases each). The ends were cut back, 5 bases at V and 6 bases at J, with 7 bases in the middle. Germline V gives CDR1 DFQATT, CDR2 SNEGSKA (reference sequence). The CDR3 consists of 11 residues. The CDR3: CSAGGPGELFF. The CDR3 nucleotides are TGCAGTGCTGGGGGTCCCGGGGAGCTGTTTTTT.

The V call is TRBV4-1, the J call TRBJ2-5, with 7 nucleotides matching TRBD2. The CDR3 runs to 15 residues. Per germline, CDR1 MGHRA and CDR2 YSYEKL. The V gene end was trimmed by 0 bases and the J gene end by 1 base; junction bases not matched to a gene: 2. CDR3 in amino acids: CASSQEGGGQETQYF. The CDR3 nucleotides are TGCGCCAGCAGCCAAGAAGGCGGGGGCCAAGAGACCCAGTACTTC.

This chain uses TRBV6-6 with TRBJ1-6; D is unresolved. The germline V gene encodes CDR1 MNHNY and CDR2 SVGAGI (reference sequence). The CDR3 runs 14 residues. Trimming removed 0 bases at V and 6 bases at J, with 6 bases between. This CDR3 is CASSYSEVNSPLHF. Written as DNA, the CDR3 is TGTGCCAGCAGTTACTCCGAGGTTAATTCACCCCTCCACTTT.

The V gene is TRBV19, the J gene TRBJ1-2; D is undetermined. The CDR3 is made up of 17 amino acids. Germline V lookup: CDR1 LNHDA, CDR2 SQIVND (reference sequence). V gave up 7 bases and J gave up 4 bases, with 25 bases separating them. CDR3 amino acids: CASTSNSLSRSFYGYTF. CDR3 nucleotide sequence: TGTGCCAGTACCAGCAATTCGCTGTCACGAAGCTTCTATGGCTACACCTTC.